These T cell receptor beta chains were read from a single sample in a study of blood T cell repertoires in COVID-19. Repertoires were generated with immunoSEQ multiplex PCR, while TCRdb's copy carries only in-frame clones and drops some. The repertoire has about 170,000 clones, around 87% of them found once; the top ten carry under 3%. Sequencing was done on a sample of peripheral blood. These receptors were taken from an elderly woman with COVID-19, enrolled during active disease. Each CDR3 is given with its conserved first and last residue. A D gene is named only where the DNA matches it firmly. Expanded clones are given a class, and other clones once, few, many or no size at all.

J gene,D gene,V gene,clone size,CDR3 protein,CDR3 DNA
TRBJ2-2,TRBD1,TRBV6-2/TRBV6-3,-,CASSPDYRGHGELFF,TGTGCCAGCAGCCCGGATTACAGGGGACACGGGGAGCTGTTTTTT
TRBJ2-7,TRBD2,TRBV10-3,-,CAISGGTSASSYEQYF,TGTGCCATCAGTGGTGGGACTAGCGCGAGCTCCTACGAGCAGTACTTC
TRBJ1-6,-,TRBV6-4,-,CASRETDYNSPLHF,TGTGCCAGCAGAGAGACAGATTATAATTCACCCCTCCACTTT
TRBJ1-1,-,TRBV9,-,CASSGDRNTEAFF,TGTGCCAGCAGCGGTGACAGAAACACTGAAGCTTTCTTT
TRBJ1-2,-,TRBV5-1,-,CASSPEVQAGYTF,TGCGCCAGCAGCCCGGAGGTTCAGGCGGGCTACACCTTC
TRBJ2-2,-,TRBV6-2/TRBV6-3,-,CASSYSTPTGPGELFF,TGTGCCAGCAGTTACTCGACCCCCACAGGGCCCGGGGAGCTGTTTTTT
TRBJ2-1,-,TRBV9,-,CASSVTGSSYNEQFF,TGTGCCAGCAGCGTCACAGGGAGCTCCTACAATGAGCAGTTCTTC
TRBJ2-7,-,TRBV5-1,-,CASSLEGVYEQYF,TGCGCCAGCAGCTTGGAGGGAGTCTACGAGCAGTACTTC
TRBJ2-1,TRBD2,TRBV28,-,CASSLLRGSGGLVGTRRDEQFF,TGTGCCAGCAGTTTATTAAGGGGTAGTGGGGGACTAGTTGGCACCCGAAGGGATGAGCAGTTCTTC
TRBJ1-1,TRBD1,TRBV9,once,CASSVASGDRGFLNTEAFF,TGTGCCAGCAGCGTAGCCTCGGGAGACAGGGGGTTCCTGAACACTGAAGCTTTCTTT
TRBJ2-2,TRBD2,TRBV3-1/TRBV3-2,-,CASSPLAANTGELFF,TGTGCCAGCAGCCCACTAGCGGCCAACACCGGGGAGCTGTTTTTT
TRBJ1-6,-,TRBV6-1,-,CASSEQGTNSPLHF,TGTGCCAGCAGTGAACAGGGGACGAATTCACCCCTCCACTTT
TRBJ1-2,TRBD1,TRBV5-4,-,CASSGGQGGYGYTF,TGTGCCAGCAGCGGTGGACAGGGAGGATATGGCTACACCTTC
TRBJ2-3,TRBD1,TRBV5-1,-,CASSLGRQGVDTQYF,TGCGCCAGCAGCTTGGGTCGACAGGGCGTAGATACGCAGTATTTT
TRBJ1-6,TRBD1,TRBV2,medium-sized,CASLTGNSPLHF,TGTGCCAGCTTGACAGGGAATTCACCCCTCCACTTT
TRBJ1-6,-,TRBV7-2,once,CASSLEDGRRNSPLHF,TGTGCCAGCAGCTTAGAAGATGGCAGGAGGAACTCACCCCTCCACTTT
TRBJ2-7,-,TRBV5-1,few,CASSLFGDEQYF,TGCGCCAGCAGCTTGTTCGGGGACGAGCAGTACTTC
TRBJ2-5,-,TRBV11-3,-,CASSLDGIGETQYF,TGTGCCAGCAGCTTAGACGGGATTGGGGAGACCCAGTACTTC
TRBJ1-1,-,TRBV6-2/TRBV6-3,-,CASSYRGNTEAFF,TGTGCCAGCAGTTACAGGGGTAACACTGAAGCTTTCTTT
TRBJ1-2,-,TRBV10-3,few,CAISERGRYGYTF,TGTGCCATCAGTGAGAGGGGCCGCTATGGCTACACCTTC